This T cell receptor beta chain was obtained from a study of breast tumors, draining lymph nodes, adjacent tissues listed by TCRdb under 2016. With respect to the entire study: TCR beta repertoires were compared across tumor, adjacent nontumor tissue and axillary lymph nodes obtained from breast cancer patients. In human breast cancer, the study set out to assess how tumor, surrounding tissue and draining lymph node repertoires relate to one another and whether T cells might be exchanged between them.

Here is what the overall study found, with its caveats: The similarity between tumor and nontumor tissue repertoires was significantly greater in luminal-like breast cancer than in basal-like breast cancer. Tumors showed preferential V and J gene usage, and their T-cell repertoire diversity fell below that of lymph nodes yet above that of nontumor tissue. The conclusion that tumor T cells originate in lymph nodes was presented as consistent with a hypothesis rather than as directly demonstrated. The data were judged consistent with most tumor T cells deriving from the lymph node and then expanding within tumor tissue.

CDR1 and CDR2, looked up from the germline V gene (reference sequence), are DFQATT and SNEGSKA. From the cysteine through the phenylalanine, the CDR3 covers 15 amino acids. The only DNA kept is the CDR3, 45 bases in frame from the first base. This clonotype is a singleton in its sample. Its antigen is not yet known. Its ends do not fully match the called genes, so a read error is possible. The axillary draining lymph nodes of breast cancer patients were the source of the lymph node samples. The reads were generated on an Illumina HiSeq 2000. TCR beta chain libraries were generated by multiplex PCR amplification. The amplified TCR beta chain products were analyzed by high-throughput sequencing. TCRdb passed the public sequencing reads through fastp at Q25 and MiXCR, retaining productive beta sequences. Rows are combined by CDR3 protein, so each entry shows the most common genes and DNA. Within this sample are 180,000 or so distinct CDR3 sequences, with 33% of them counted one time only. The top ten clones comprise 3% to 4.5% of the sample.

The source material was axillary lymph node tissue. The rearrangement joined TRBV20-1 to TRBJ2-2; the junction holds 9 bases that match TRBD2. This TCR was recovered from a female donor with breast cancer. Some clones in this sample may be carry-over from other donors' samples. The CDR3 region: CSAASSGGRARGAVF. The DNA sequence is given as TGCAGTGCCGCCTCTTCCGGCGGGAGGGCCCGGGGCGCTGTTTTT.